These T cell receptor beta chains were read from a single sample in a study of shared T cell receptors in the human thymus. The repertoire was sequenced with immunoSEQ multiplex PCR; TCRdb's copy has only in-frame clones and lacks some. The sample includes 550,000 to 800,000 clones, 70% to 90% of them seen just once. Another study also made use of these data, one on human thymus T cells.

Input material: thymocytes. Receptor source: a girl less than two years old with a congenital heart defect. CDR3s include the opening cysteine and the closing phenylalanine or tryptophan. A D gene is named only where the DNA matches it firmly. Only part of the rows carry a size: once, few, many, or a class if the clone is expanded.

J gene,V gene,clone size,D gene,CDR3 DNA,CDR3 protein
TRBJ2-7,TRBV28,once,NA,TGTGCCAGCAAACTGAAGGGGGACCCCTACGAGCAGTACTTC,CASKLKGDPYEQYF
TRBJ2-3,TRBV5-6,NA,TRBD2,TGTGCCAGCAGCTTAGGGACTAGCAGGTGCACAGATACGCAGTATTTT,CASSLGTSRCTDTQYF
TRBJ2-5,TRBV11-2,NA,TRBD2,TGTGCCAGCAGCTCCGGGGGGGCCATCCCTTACCAAGAGACCCAGTACTTC,CASSSGGAIPYQETQYF
TRBJ1-5,TRBV6-4,NA,NA,TGTGCCAGCAGTAGGGGGTTGGATCAGCCCCAGCATTTT,CASSRGLDQPQHF
TRBJ2-1,TRBV18,NA,NA,TGTGCCAGCTCTCCCGGACAGAGAGTCTACAATGAGCAGTTCTTC,CASSPGQRVYNEQFF
TRBJ1-2,TRBV19,NA,NA,TGTGCCAGCAAGGTGGGGTTCGCTCAGGGCTATGGCTACACCTTC,CASKVGFAQGYGYTF
TRBJ1-2,TRBV5-6,NA,TRBD1,TGTGCCAGCAGCTTGTATCGGACAGGGGGCGATTTAGGGAGAGGCTACACCTTC,CASSLYRTGGDLGRGYTF
TRBJ1-1,TRBV6-6,NA,NA,TGTGCCAGCAAGAATCCGCGAGGAGCGGACACTGAAGCTTTCTTT,CASKNPRGADTEAFF
TRBJ1-2,TRBV5-1,few,TRBD1,TGCGCCAGCAGCTCGGGACAGGGTATATACTATGGCTACACCTTC,CASSSGQGIYYGYTF
TRBJ1-6,TRBV19,few,NA,TGTGCCAGTATGGACAGATATTCACCCCTCCACTTT,CASMDRYSPLHF
TRBJ1-1,TRBV10-3,NA,NA,TGTGCCATCGCGGAGACAGCGAACACTGAAGCTTTCTTT,CAIAETANTEAFF
TRBJ2-7,TRBV4-1,NA,TRBD2,TGCGCCAGCAGCCAAGGGGAGGGCCAATCCTACGAGCAGTACTTC,CASSQGEGQSYEQYF
TRBJ1-1,TRBV19,NA,NA,TGTGCCAGTAGTGCCCAGACGGGTTTTAAAGCTTTCTTT,CASSAQTGFKAFF
TRBJ1-2,TRBV19,NA,NA,TGTGCCAGTAGTATCCAGAAGACAGACGGCGATGGCTACACCTTC,CASSIQKTDGDGYTF
TRBJ1-2,TRBV5-1,NA,TRBD1,TGCGCCAGCAGCCCCCAGGGGGCAGATGGCTACACCTTC,CASSPQGADGYTF
TRBJ1-2,TRBV7-9,NA,NA,TGTGCCAGCAGCCCACAACGGGGGGCCTACTATGGCTACACCTTC,CASSPQRGAYYGYTF
TRBJ2-3,TRBV10-3,NA,NA,TGTGCCATCAGTGAGTCTGCGGGGGCAGTGGCAGATACGCAGTATTTT,CAISESAGAVADTQYF
TRBJ2-7,TRBV9,NA,NA,TGTGCCAGCAGCCCCCAGGACAGACCCTACGAGCAGTACTTC,CASSPQDRPYEQYF
TRBJ1-1,TRBV5-1,NA,NA,TGCGCCAGCAGCCCGCTTGTGGGGCCATGCAACAGGGACAATGAATACAGGACTGAAGCTTTCTTT,CASSPLVGPCNRDNEYRTEAFF
TRBJ2-7,TRBV9,NA,TRBD1,TGTGCCAGCAGCGTAGGATTAGACAGGGGCCCATCCTACGAGCAGTACTTC,CASSVGLDRGPSYEQYF
TRBJ1-2,TRBV4-1,NA,TRBD1,TGCGCCAGCAGCCAAGATTCCTCGGGACAGGGTCCTGGCTACACCTTC,CASSQDSSGQGPGYTF
TRBJ1-5,TRBV5-1,NA,TRBD1,TGCGCCAGCAGCTTGGGGGCGGGACAGGGGCCCAATCAGCCCCAGCATTTT,CASSLGAGQGPNQPQHF
TRBJ2-1,TRBV30,NA,NA,TGTGCCTGGAGTGTAGTAGTCCTGGGGCCAAACAATGAGCAGTTCTTC,CAWSVVVLGPNNEQFF
TRBJ1-1,TRBV5-6,once,NA,TGTGCCAGCCATGGGGCAGGGAGGACTGAAGCTTTCTTT,CASHGAGRTEAFF
TRBJ2-5,TRBV4-1,NA,NA,TGCGCCAGCAGCCTTCCGGGAGAGACCCAGTACTTC,CASSLPGETQYF
TRBJ1-2,TRBV18,NA,NA,TGTGCCAGCTCCCCCTCGGGTCCTAACTATGGCTACACCTTC,CASSPSGPNYGYTF
TRBJ2-3,TRBV29-1,NA,TRBD1,TGCAGCGTTGAAGATCTTCAGGGGGCACATGGCAAAGATACGCAGTATTTT,CSVEDLQGAHGKDTQYF
TRBJ2-5,TRBV2,NA,NA,TGTGCCAGCAGGATCCTTCACAGGGGGGGAGAGACCCAGTACTTC,CASRILHRGGETQYF
TRBJ1-6,TRBV28,NA,NA,TGTGCCAGCAGCACAAAGGGGCAACCGAGAAAGAACCCCCTTTCACCCCTCCACTTT,CASSTKGQPRKNPLSPLHF
TRBJ1-5,TRBV6-1,NA,NA,TGTGCCAGCAGTGAAACCAGGGGAATTTATAGCAATCAGCCCCAGCATTTT,CASSETRGIYSNQPQHF
TRBJ1-3,TRBV5-1,NA,TRBD1,TGCGCCAGCAGCTCGGACAGGGGGCTCGGAAACACCATATATTTT,CASSSDRGLGNTIYF
TRBJ2-1,TRBV7-8,NA,TRBD1,TGTGCCAGCAGCCCCCGGACAGGGTGTGTAAATGAGCAGTTCTTC,CASSPRTGCVNEQFF
TRBJ1-2,TRBV19,NA,TRBD1,TGTGCCAGTAGAGGGGGCGGCTATGGCTACACCTTC,CASRGGGYGYTF
TRBJ1-2,TRBV6-5,NA,NA,TGTGCCAGCAGCCCCGACAGAACTAACTATGGCTACACCTTC,CASSPDRTNYGYTF
TRBJ2-3,TRBV28,NA,NA,TGTGCCAGCAGTTTTCGGTCCCGCGGAGATACGCAGTATTTT,CASSFRSRGDTQYF
TRBJ2-2,TRBV5-5,NA,TRBD1,TGTGCCAGCAGCCCGGAGAATGTGACAGGGGAGGCCGGGGAGCTGTTTTTT,CASSPENVTGEAGELFF
TRBJ1-5,TRBV19,NA,NA,TGTGCCAGTAGTATAGATCGTGAGGGCAATCAGCCCCAGCATTTT,CASSIDREGNQPQHF
TRBJ1-2,TRBV27,once,NA,TGTGCCAGCAGTTTTCACTACAGGCTTCCTAACTATGGCTACACCTTC,CASSFHYRLPNYGYTF
TRBJ2-1,TRBV5-6,NA,TRBD1,TGTGCCAGCAGCTTCGCATTATTTGGACAGGGGGAGAACAATGAGCAGTTCTTC,CASSFALFGQGENNEQFF
TRBJ1-5,TRBV27,NA,NA,TGTGCCAGCAGTTGGCGCCAGGGAAATCAGCCCCAGCATTTT,CASSWRQGNQPQHF
TRBJ1-4,TRBV6-1,NA,NA,TGTGCCACTGATGCAGGGTTAGATGAAAAACTGTTTTTT,CATDAGLDEKLFF
TRBJ2-6,TRBV2,NA,TRBD1,TGTGCCAGTCGACAGGGGGGCTCTGGGGCCAACGTCCTGACTTTC,CASRQGGSGANVLTF
TRBJ2-5,TRBV11-2,NA,NA,TGTGCCAGCAGACGTCCCGGTGGACAGAAAGAGACCCAGTACTTC,CASRRPGGQKETQYF
TRBJ2-7,TRBV10-2,NA,NA,TGCGCCAGCAATGAACGCGGGAAATACTCCTACGAGCAGTACTTC,CASNERGKYSYEQYF
TRBJ2-1,TRBV7-2,NA,TRBD1,TGTGCCAGCAGGCTCCGGGACAGGGGCGATGAGCAGTTCTTC,CASRLRDRGDEQFF
TRBJ2-4,TRBV2,NA,TRBD1,TGTGCCAGCAGTAACCTTGCCGGGACAGAGAAAAACATTCAGTACTTC,CASSNLAGTEKNIQYF
TRBJ1-2,TRBV4-1,NA,TRBD1,TGCGCCATCCCAGGGGGCGGGGGTGGCTACACCTTC,CAIPGGGGGYTF
TRBJ1-5,TRBV7-2,NA,NA,TGTGCCAGCAGCTTAGCGCAACAGAGAAGCAATCAGCCCCAGCATTTT,CASSLAQQRSNQPQHF
TRBJ1-2,TRBV20-1,NA,NA,TGCAGTGCCCGGACTGGCGATGGCTACACCTTC,CSARTGDGYTF
TRBJ2-7,TRBV4-1,NA,TRBD2,TGCGCCAGCAGCCAAGTGTCACGGACTAGGGGAGACTACGAGCAGTACTTC,CASSQVSRTRGDYEQYF